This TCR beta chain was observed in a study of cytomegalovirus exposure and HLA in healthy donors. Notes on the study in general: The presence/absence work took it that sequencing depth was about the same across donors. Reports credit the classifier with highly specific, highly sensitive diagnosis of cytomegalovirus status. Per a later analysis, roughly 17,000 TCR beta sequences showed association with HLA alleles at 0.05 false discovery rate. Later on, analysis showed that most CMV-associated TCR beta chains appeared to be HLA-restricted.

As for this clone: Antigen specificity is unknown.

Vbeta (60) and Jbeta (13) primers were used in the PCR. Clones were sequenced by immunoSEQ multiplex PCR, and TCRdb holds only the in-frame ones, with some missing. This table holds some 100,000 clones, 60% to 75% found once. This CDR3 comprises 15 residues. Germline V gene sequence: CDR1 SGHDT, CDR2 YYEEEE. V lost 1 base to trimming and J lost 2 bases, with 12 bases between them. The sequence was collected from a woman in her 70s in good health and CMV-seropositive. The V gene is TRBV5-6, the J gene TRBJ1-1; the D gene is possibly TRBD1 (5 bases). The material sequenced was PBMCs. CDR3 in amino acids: CASSLFPGSNTEAFF. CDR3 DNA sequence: TGTGCCAGCAGCTTGTTCCCAGGGTCAAACACTGAAGCTTTCTTT.